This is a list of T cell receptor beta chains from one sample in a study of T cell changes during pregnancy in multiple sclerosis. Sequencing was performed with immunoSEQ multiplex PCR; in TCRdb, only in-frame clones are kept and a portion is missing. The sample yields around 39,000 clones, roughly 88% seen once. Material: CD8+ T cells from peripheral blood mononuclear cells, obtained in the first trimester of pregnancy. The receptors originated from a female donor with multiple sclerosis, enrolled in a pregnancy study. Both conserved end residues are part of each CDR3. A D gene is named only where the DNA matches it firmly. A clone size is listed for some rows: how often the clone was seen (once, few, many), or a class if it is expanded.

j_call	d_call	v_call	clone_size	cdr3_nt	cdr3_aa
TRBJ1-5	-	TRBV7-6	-	TGTGCCAGCAGCATGTGGCGCAATCAGCCCCAGCATTTT	CASSMWRNQPQHF
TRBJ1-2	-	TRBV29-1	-	TGCAGCGCCCGCGGACTCTCGGACTATGGCTACACCTTC	CSARGLSDYGYTF
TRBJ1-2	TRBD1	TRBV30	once	TGTGCCTGGAGCCGGGGGACAGGGGATGGCTACACCTTC	CAWSRGTGDGYTF
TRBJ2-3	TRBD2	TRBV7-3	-	TGTGCCAGCAGCTTAACCGCGACTAGCGGGGGGGCAACAGATACGCAGTATTTT	CASSLTATSGGATDTQYF
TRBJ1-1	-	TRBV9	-	TGTGCCAGCAGCGGAGGGGGGGACACTGAAGCTTTCTTT	CASSGGGDTEAFF
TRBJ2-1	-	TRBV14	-	TGTGCCAGCAGCCAGGGACTCTATAATGAGCAGTTCTTC	CASSQGLYNEQFF
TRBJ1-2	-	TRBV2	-	TGTGCCAGCAGTGGGACACAATATTCTAACTATGGCTACACCTTC	CASSGTQYSNYGYTF
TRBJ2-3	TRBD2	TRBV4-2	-	TGTGCCAGCAGGTCTACTAGCGGGGGGGCACCCACAGATACGCAGTATTTT	CASRSTSGGAPTDTQYF
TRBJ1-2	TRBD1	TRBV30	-	TGTGCCTGGAGTGTACTTGGGACAGGGGAAGTCGGCTATGGCTACACCTTC	CAWSVLGTGEVGYGYTF
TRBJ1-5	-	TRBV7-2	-	TGTGCCAGCAGCTTAGGCAGGGGCGTCTATCAGCCCCAGCATTTT	CASSLGRGVYQPQHF
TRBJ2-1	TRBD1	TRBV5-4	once	TGTGCCAGCAGCTTGGCGGGACAGGGTAGGAATGAGCAGTTCTTC	CASSLAGQGRNEQFF
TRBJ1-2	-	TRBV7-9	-	TGTGCCAGTAGCGGGGCTGAGACAGGTTTTGTTGGCTACACCTTC	CASSGAETGFVGYTF
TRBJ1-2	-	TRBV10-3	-	TGTGCCATCAGTGAGTCTAGAGCTAACTATGGCTACACCTTC	CAISESRANYGYTF
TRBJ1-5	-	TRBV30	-	TGTGCCTGCCCAACACCCCAGCATTTT	CACPTPQHF
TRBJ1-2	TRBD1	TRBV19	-	TGTGCCAGTAGTATGGCGCAGGGGGACTATGGCTACACCTTC	CASSMAQGDYGYTF